This T cell receptor (beta chain) was retrieved from a study of control samples from healthy donors and cancer patients (TCRdb year 2020). Counted from cysteine to phenylalanine, this CDR3 has 15 amino acids. The only DNA kept is the CDR3, 45 bases in frame from the first base. The V end loses 4 bases and the J end loses 5 bases, and a stretch of 15 bases separates them. For CDR1 and CDR2, the germline V gene (reference sequence) lists LGHDT and YNNKEL. Libraries were prepared through the immunoSEQ multiplex PCR assay. Drawn from immuneACCESS, this table holds only the in-frame rearrangements with V and J called that TCRdb kept. Clones are partly lost; checked studies trace under half to an unresolved V gene and leave the rest unexplained. The table for this sample lists about 77,000 clones; around 94% of them were counted only once. 5% to 6% of the sample goes to the ten largest clones. In the case of this clone: This receptor's antigen is unknown. Base qualities were left out, and no much larger clone turns up one base away.

Rearrangement joined TRBV3-1 (or the pseudogene TRBV3-2) to TRBJ2-1; confidence is insufficient to name the D gene. This TCR was sampled from a woman aged 60-70 years in good health. Sequenced material: blood. The CDR3 region has the sequence CASSPDPVVDNEQFF. The sequence in DNA is TGTGCCAGCAGCCCCGACCCGGTCGTGGACAATGAGCAGTTCTTC.